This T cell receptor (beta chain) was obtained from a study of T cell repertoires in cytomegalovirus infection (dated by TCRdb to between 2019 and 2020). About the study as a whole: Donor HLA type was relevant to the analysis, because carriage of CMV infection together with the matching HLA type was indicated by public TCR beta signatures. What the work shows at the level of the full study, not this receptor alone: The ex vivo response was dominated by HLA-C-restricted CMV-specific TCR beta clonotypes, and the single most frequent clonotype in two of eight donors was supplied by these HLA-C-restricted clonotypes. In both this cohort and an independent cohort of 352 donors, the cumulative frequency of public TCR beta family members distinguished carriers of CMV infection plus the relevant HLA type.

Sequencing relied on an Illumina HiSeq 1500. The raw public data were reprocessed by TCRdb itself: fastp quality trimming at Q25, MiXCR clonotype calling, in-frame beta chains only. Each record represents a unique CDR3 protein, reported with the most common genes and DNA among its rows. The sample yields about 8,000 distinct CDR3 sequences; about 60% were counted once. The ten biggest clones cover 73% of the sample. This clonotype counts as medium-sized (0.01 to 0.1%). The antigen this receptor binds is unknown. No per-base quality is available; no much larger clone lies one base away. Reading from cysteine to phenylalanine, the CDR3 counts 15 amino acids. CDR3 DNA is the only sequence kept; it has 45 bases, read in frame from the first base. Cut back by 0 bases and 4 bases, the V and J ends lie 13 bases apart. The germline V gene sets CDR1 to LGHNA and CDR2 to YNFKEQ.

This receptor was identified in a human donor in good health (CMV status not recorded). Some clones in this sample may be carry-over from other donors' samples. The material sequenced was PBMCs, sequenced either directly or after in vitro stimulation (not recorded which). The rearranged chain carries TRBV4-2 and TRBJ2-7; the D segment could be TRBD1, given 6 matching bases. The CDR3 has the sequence CASSQDRTDSYEQYF. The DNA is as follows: TGTGCCAGCAGCCAAGATCGGACAGACTCTTACGAGCAGTACTTC.